What follows are 27 T cell receptor beta chains derived from one specimen sequenced in a study of blood T cell repertoires in COVID-19. Sequenced by immunoSEQ multiplex PCR; TCRdb stores in-frame clones only, minus some. This sample has 65,000 to 95,000 clones, with approximately 89% found just once. Material for sequencing was peripheral blood. These receptors all come from a man aged 80 or over with acute or convalescent COVID-19.

This clone has only one observation. V usage is TRBV20-1 and J usage is TRBJ2-5; no clear D gene. Germline V gene sequence: CDR1 DFQATT, CDR2 SNEGSKA (reference sequence). CDR3 length equals 11 residues. Here the CDR3 DNA reads TGCAGCCTCATGAGCCAAGAGACCCAGTACTTC. This encodes CSLMSQETQYF.

The chain combines TRBV7-8 with TRBJ1-2, with 7 positions matching TRBD1. J gave up 7 bases and V 2 bases, and 7 bases lay outside the gene matches. The CDR3 has 14 amino acids. Germline assignment: CDR1 SGHVS and CDR2 FQNEAQ. CDR3 amino acids: CASSLQGEISGYTF. The CDR3 region has the DNA TGTGCCAGCAGCTTACAGGGGGAAATTAGTGGCTACACCTTC.

Worth noting for this clone: At the DNA level, this CDR3 is encoded by other sequences in the same sample as well. The V and J genes are TRBV5-1 and TRBJ1-1, with unresolved D. Germline V gene data show CDR1 as SGHRS and CDR2 as YFSETQ. Trimming stripped 0 bases from V and 3 bases from J, with 6 bases between. The CDR3 runs to 13 residues. CDR3 in amino acids: CASSLGGDTEAFF. CDR3 DNA sequence: TGCGCCAGCAGCTTGGGAGGTGACACTGAAGCTTTCTTT.

V gene TRBV5-4 combines with J gene TRBJ2-3; TRBD1 matches at 8 bases. From germline, CDR1 is SGHNT and CDR2 YYREEE (reference sequence). This CDR3 is 16 amino acids long. J was trimmed by 4 bases and V by 4 bases; bases with no gene match: 11. The CDR3 protein is CASSGVAGTGSDTQYF. CDR3 coding DNA: TGTGCCAGCAGCGGAGTTGCCGGGACAGGATCAGATACGCAGTATTTT.

This clone came up a few times. The chain carries TRBV12-2 and TRBJ2-7; the tabulated D call, TRBD2, remains unverified against the DNA. TRBV12-2 is classified as a pseudogene. The CDR3 has 17 residues. The CDR3 protein is CASRLAHFTLYVYEQYF. The CDR3 nucleotides are TGTGCAAGTCGCTTAGCGCACTTTACTCTCTACGTCTACGAGCAGTACTTC.

A single count supports this clone. This chain joins TRBV5-1 and TRBJ1-2; D may be TRBD1 (6 bases). This CDR3 spans 15 amino acids. The germline V gene encodes CDR1 SGHRS and CDR2 YFSETQ. V shed 3 bases and J shed 7 bases, with 19 bases lying between them. The CDR3 DNA sequence: TGCGCCAGCAGCTCCCTGGGACAAGCGGCTGGTGGCTACACCTTC. Its translation is CASSSLGQAAGGYTF.

V is TRBV9 and J is TRBJ1-5; 11 bases line up with TRBD1. From germline, CDR1 is SGDLS and CDR2 YYNGEE. The junction had 3 bases not matched to a gene; V was cut back by 4 bases and J by 0 bases. The CDR3 consists of 16 residues. The CDR3 region has the DNA TGTGCCAGCAGCCCGGGGACAGGGGGTAGCAATCAGCCCCAGCATTTT. It encodes CASSPGTGGSNQPQHF.

The chain links TRBV5-4 to TRBJ2-5; 7 nucleotides line up with TRBD2. The CDR3 loop spans 15 amino acids. In germline, CDR1 is SGHNT, CDR2 YYREEE (reference sequence). V shed 4 bases, J shed 2 bases, and the junction held 8 bases outside the gene matches. CDR3 DNA sequence: TGTGCCAGCAGCGAGAATAGCGGGCCTCAAGAGACCCAGTACTTC. It specifies CASSENSGPQETQYF.

This chain uses TRBV27 with TRBJ1-4; D is unresolved. In germline, CDR1 is MNHEY, CDR2 SMNVEV (reference sequence). V was shortened by 5 bases and J by 8 bases, with 15 bases between the two germline ends. The CDR3 sequence is 14 residues long. CDR3 nucleotides: TGTGCCAGCAGTCCTGGCCTTTCGGGGGAAAAACTGTTTTTT. It codes for CASSPGLSGEKLFF.

V usage is TRBV18 and J usage is TRBJ1-1, with a weak D call TRBD1 (5 bases). Per the germline V gene, CDR1 is KGHSH and CDR2 is LQKENI. The ends were cut back, 5 bases at V and 4 bases at J, with 14 bases in the middle. This CDR3 comprises 14 residues. The CDR3 nucleotides read TGTGCCAGCTCAAGCGACCGGGGGAGCACTGAAGCTTTCTTT. As protein: CASSSDRGSTEAFF.

This clone was detected only once. J is TRBJ2-7 and V is TRBV7-9, with TRBD2 identical over 7 bases. Germline trimming cut 6 bases from V and 4 bases from J; bases unmatched to any gene: 6. This CDR3 has 13 amino acids. The germline CDR1 and CDR2 sequences are SEHNR and FQNEAQ (reference sequence). The chain's CDR3 is CASSSGLVYEQYF. The CDR3 DNA is TGTGCCAGCAGTTCCGGACTAGTATACGAGCAGTACTTC. Full variable domain (missing parts from reference TRBV7-9 and TRBJ2-7): DTGVSQNPRHKITKRGQNVTFRCDPISEHNRLYWYRQTLGQGPEFLTYFQNEAQLEKSRLLSDRFSAERPKGSFSTLEIQRTEQGDSAMYLCASSSGLVYEQYFGPGTRLTVT.

The chain uses TRBV9 and TRBJ2-3, with a tentative D call TRBD2 (5 bases). The CDR3 runs to 16 residues. Germline CDR1 is SGDLS and CDR2 is YYNGEE. The V and J ends lost 4 bases and 1 base respectively, with 16 bases between them. This CDR3 reads CASSSLGLARTDTQYF. CDR3 nucleotide sequence: TGTGCCAGCAGCTCTCTAGGGCTAGCCCGCACAGATACGCAGTATTTT.

A remark on this clone: Other DNA sequences in this specimen translate into the identical CDR3. V usage is TRBV2 and J usage is TRBJ1-5, with a tentative D call TRBD1 (6 bases). CDR1 SNHLY and CDR2 FYNNEI come from the germline V gene. The CDR3 covers 14 residues. The V end was cut by 1 base, the J end by 4 bases, with 8 bases between. Written as DNA, the CDR3 is TGTGCCAGCAGTGAAGGCCAGGGGAATCAGCCCCAGCATTTT. This gives the protein CASSEGQGNQPQHF.

The genes are TRBV18 and TRBJ2-1; 9 nucleotides agree with TRBD2. The CDR3 has 12 residues. Germline V lookup: CDR1 KGHSH, CDR2 LQKENI. The junction had 9 bases not matched to a gene; V was cut back by 6 bases and J by 15 bases. The DNA for the CDR3 is TGTGCCAGCTCCCCCCCTAGCGGGATGTCGTTCTTC. This encodes CASSPPSGMSFF.

The chain recombines TRBV6-1 with TRBJ2-1; D gene uncertain. V lost 0 bases, J lost 4 bases, and 13 bases lay in between. CDR1 and CDR2 (germline): MNHNS, SASEGT. The CDR3 has 16 amino acids. The CDR3 nucleotides are TGTGCCAGCAGTGAAGCCCGGTCTCCTGGTTACAATGAGCAGTTCTTC. Translating gives CASSEARSPGYNEQFF.

J is TRBJ1-5 and V is TRBV4-1, with D maybe TRBD1 (6 bases). The V end lost 0 bases, the J end lost 7 bases, and 16 bases lay between the germline ends. The V gene's germline CDR1 is MGHRA and CDR2 YSYEKL. The CDR3 contains 16 residues. The CDR3 loop reads CASSQDWDHRAQPQHF. In DNA, the CDR3 is TGCGCCAGCAGCCAAGATTGGGATCACAGGGCCCAGCCCCAGCATTTT.

V usage is TRBV20-1 and J usage is TRBJ1-2; no reliable D call. The V gene lost 4 bases and the J gene lost 7 bases, with 10 bases spanning the gap. Germline lookup yields CDR1 DFQATT and CDR2 SNEGSKA (reference sequence). CDR3 size: 11 residues. The CDR3 region has the DNA TGCAGTGCTACCCCACGGAGTGGCTACACCTTC. This codes for CSATPRSGYTF.

This clone was counted only a few times. V and J are TRBV29-1 and TRBJ1-1; possibly TRBD1 for D (6 bases). The germline V and J ends were trimmed by 2 bases and 5 bases, with 12 bases remaining between them. The V gene's germline CDR1 is SQVTM and CDR2 ANQGSEA. There are 13 residues in the CDR3. The CDR3 loop is CSVEIGGRTEAFF. CDR3 DNA sequence: TGCAGCGTTGAAATCGGGGGGCGTACTGAAGCTTTCTTT.

The rearrangement links TRBV2 to TRBJ2-5, with 10 bases fitting TRBD2. The junction had 1 base not matched to a gene; V was cut back by 2 bases and J by 10 bases. Germline CDR1 SNHLY, CDR2 FYNNEI. The CDR3 covers 12 residues. Written as DNA, the CDR3 is TGTGCCAGCAGTGAACCTAGCGGGGGCCAGTACTTC. Translating gives CASSEPSGGQYF.

V usage is TRBV7-3 and J usage is TRBJ2-2, with TRBD2 matching 7 bases. Germline V lookup: CDR1 SGHTA, CDR2 FQGTGA. The CDR3 runs to 19 residues. Trimming took 0 bases from V and 3 from J; bases not matched to a gene: 13. CDR3 coding DNA: TGTGCCAGCAGCTTAACCCCTTTTAGCGGGCGAGGCGACACCGGGGAGCTGTTTTTT. Protein: CASSLTPFSGRGDTGELFF.

The CDR3 is CASSLSEQFF. CDR3 nucleotides: TGTGCCAGCAGCTTGAGTGAGCAGTTCTTC. V usage is TRBV7-6 and J usage is TRBJ2-1; no reliable D call. Between the trimmed V and J ends, which lost 3 bases and 9 bases, there was a span of 3 bases. CDR3 length: 10 residues. The germline CDR1 and CDR2 sequences are SGHVS and FNYEAQ. The full variable domain, with the rest looked up from reference TRBV7-6 and TRBJ2-1, is GAGVSQSPRYKVTKRGQDVALRCDPISGHVSLYWYRQALGQGPEFLTYFNYEAQQDKSGLPNDRFSAERPEGSISTLTIQRTEQRDSAMYRCASSLSEQFFGPGTRLTVL.

This sequence joins TRBV2 and TRBJ1-1; possibly TRBD1 for D (5 bases). This CDR3 has 14 amino acids. Trimming shortened V by 5 bases and J by 0 bases, and 10 bases separated the two germline ends. Germline V gives CDR1 SNHLY, CDR2 FYNNEI. The CDR3 coding sequence is TGTGCCAGCAGTTTTCGACAGCTGAACACTGAAGCTTTCTTT. Protein product: CASSFRQLNTEAFF.

The chain links TRBV3-1 (or the pseudogene TRBV3-2) to TRBJ1-4; D ambiguous. Germline values: CDR1 LGHDT, CDR2 YNNKEL (reference sequence). CDR3 length equals 15 residues. Trimming cost V 4 bases and J 0 bases, with 9 bases left between them. CDR3 nucleotide sequence: TGTGCCAGCAGCCCCGCACACACAACTAATGAAAAACTGTTTTTT. Its protein product is CASSPAHTTNEKLFF.

The CDR3 here is CATMTGGGGASTYEQYF. Written as DNA, the CDR3 is TGTGCCACTATGACAGGGGGCGGAGGGGCTTCGACCTACGAGCAGTACTTC. This rearrangement joins TRBV28 to TRBJ2-7, with 10 bases matching TRBD1. CDR1 is MDHEN and CDR2 is SYDVKM in the germline V gene. The CDR3 contains 17 residues. Trimming took 10 bases from V and 2 from J; bases not matched to a gene: 17.

V and J are TRBV7-6 and TRBJ2-1, with D maybe TRBD1 (6 bases). This CDR3 region has 15 residues. Germline assignment: CDR1 SGHVS and CDR2 FNYEAQ. V gave up 6 bases and J gave up 2 bases, with 14 bases separating them. The CDR3 region has the DNA TGTGCCAGCAGTCGGGGCAGGGGCGCCTACAATGAGCAGTTCTTC. Protein sequence: CASSRGRGAYNEQFF.

V usage is TRBV5-4 and J usage is TRBJ2-3, with D uncertain. The germline V gene encodes CDR1 SGHNT and CDR2 YYREEE (reference sequence). V was pared by 4 bases and J by 3 bases, with 6 bases between. The CDR3 extends over 12 amino acids. The CDR3 bases are TGTGCCAGCAGCCCTATAACAGATACGCAGTATTTT. Translating gives CASSPITDTQYF.

The chain links TRBV2 to TRBJ1-6; TRBD1 matches at 7 bases. Unmatched junction bases numbered 14, after V lost 6 bases and J lost 6 bases. Germline loops: CDR1 SNHLY, CDR2 FYNNEI. The CDR3 totals 17 residues. The CDR3 sequence: CASSVEGALRGNSPLHF. As DNA, the CDR3 is TGTGCCAGCAGCGTGGAGGGGGCGCTCAGGGGTAATTCACCCCTCCACTTT.